These 10 T cell receptor beta chains share one sample of origin, sequenced in a study of PD-1 blockade in classical Hodgkin lymphoma. Profiled with immunoSEQ multiplex PCR; TCRdb holds only in-frame clones, not every one. The data contain approximately 89,000 clones, 75% to 85% of them singletons. Described time point: cycle 4 day 1 (C4D1), after less than seven weeks of nivolumab. The patients all showed relapse after autologous stem cell transplantation, while their brentuximab vedotin exposure varied. Sequencing used peripheral blood mononuclear cells (PBMCs), obtained before the fourth cycle of nivolumab. These receptors originate from a human donor with classical Hodgkin lymphoma.

This chain joins TRBV5-1 and TRBJ1-3; 9 bases map to TRBD1. The J segment lost 2 bases and the V segment lost 8 bases, leaving 5 bases of the junction unmatched. The length of the CDR3 is 14 residues. Germline loops: CDR1 SGHRS, CDR2 YFSETQ. The CDR3 protein is CASGQGTPGNTIYF. As DNA, the CDR3 is TGCGCCAGTGGACAGGGGACCCCTGGAAACACCATATATTTT.

In this sample, this clone turned up once. The chain employs TRBV5-1 and TRBJ2-3, with unresolved D. The CDR3 has 15 amino acids. The germline V gene has CDR1 SGHRS and CDR2 YFSETQ. Trimming removed 0 bases from V and 0 bases from J, with 8 bases in between. CDR3 nucleotide sequence: TGCGCCAGCAGCTTGGTAGATCCAAGCACAGATACGCAGTATTTT. As protein: CASSLVDPSTDTQYF.

The J gene is TRBJ2-7, the V gene TRBV27, with 10 bases identical to TRBD1. The V gene end was trimmed by 0 bases and the J gene end by 3 bases; junction bases not matched to a gene: 2. The CDR3 contains 15 residues. CDR1 is MNHEY and CDR2 is SMNVEV in the germline V gene (reference sequence). The CDR3 loop is CASSLSGTGVYEQYF. The CDR3 coding sequence is TGTGCCAGCAGTTTATCGGGGACAGGGGTCTACGAGCAGTACTTC.

The chain uses TRBV5-1 and TRBJ1-1; 8 bases line up with TRBD1. Germline loops: CDR1 SGHRS, CDR2 YFSETQ. The V and J ends lost 1 base and 4 bases, in that order; junction bases with no gene match: 3. The CDR3 has 14 residues. The chain's CDR3 is CASSLTGGSTEAFF. The CDR3 region has the DNA TGCGCCAGCAGCTTGACAGGGGGTAGCACTGAAGCTTTCTTT. Full variable domain (remainder filled in from reference TRBV5-1 and TRBJ1-1): KAGVTQTPRYLIKTRGQQVTLSCSPISGHRSVSWYQQTPGQGLQFLFEYFSETQRNKGNFPGRFSGRQFSNSRSEMNVSTLELGDSALYLCASSLTGGSTEAFFGQGTRLTVV.

The genes are TRBV6-1 and TRBJ2-1, with 11 bases identical to TRBD2. This CDR3 contains 17 residues. The germline gives CDR1 MNHNS, CDR2 SASEGT. The trim removed 4 bases at V and 7 bases at J, leaving 12 bases unmatched. In nucleotides, the CDR3 is TGTGCCAGCAGTGGCATTTTAGCGGGAGGGCCTAGGAATGAGCAGTTCTTC. This translates into CASSGILAGGPRNEQFF.

This chain joins TRBV4-3 and TRBJ1-2, with no clear D. Trimming cost V 0 bases and J 4 bases, with 15 bases left between them. CDR1 LGHNA and CDR2 YSLEER come from the germline V gene. The CDR3 consists of 16 residues. The CDR3 bases are TGCGCCAGCAGCCAAGATAGTTCCGCGGATACCTATGGCTACACCTTC. Translation: CASSQDSSADTYGYTF.

J is TRBJ2-7 and V is TRBV10-1; 8 nucleotides agree with TRBD2. The CDR3 loop spans 17 amino acids. Trimming removed 3 bases from V and 4 bases from J; junction bases left unmatched: 14. The germline V gene encodes CDR1 WNHNN and CDR2 SYGVQD (reference sequence). As DNA, the CDR3 is TGCGCCAGCAGTGATTCTCGTGCGGGGGGCCAGATTTACGAGCAGTACTTC. Amino acid sequence: CASSDSRAGGQIYEQYF.

V usage is TRBV5-4 and J usage is TRBJ2-3, with a weak D call TRBD2 (5 bases). Deletions cut 4 bases from V and 0 bases from J, with 12 bases between. This CDR3 comprises 15 residues. Germline CDR1 reads SGHNT; CDR2 reads YYREEE (reference sequence). CDR3 amino acids: CASSPDFFSTDTQYF. CDR3 coding DNA: TGTGCCAGCAGCCCGGACTTCTTTAGCACAGATACGCAGTATTTT.

This sequence joins TRBV30 and TRBJ2-1, with D perhaps TRBD2 (6 bases). The germline V gene encodes CDR1 GTSNPN and CDR2 SVGIG (reference sequence). The CDR3 consists of 13 residues. Trimming removed 3 bases from V and 7 bases from J, with 13 bases in between. CDR3 DNA sequence: TGTGCCTGGAGGTCGACTAGTTGGAATGAGCAGTTCTTC. Translating it yields CAWRSTSWNEQFF.

V is TRBV7-9 and J is TRBJ2-7; D uncertain. The V end was cut by 1 base, the J end by 5 bases, with 6 bases between. The CDR3 extends over 12 amino acids. The V gene's germline CDR1 is SEHNR and CDR2 FQNEAQ (reference sequence). The CDR3 loop is CASSLEADEQYF. The CDR3 bases are TGTGCCAGCAGCTTAGAGGCTGACGAGCAGTACTTC.